Below, 28 T cell receptor beta chains from the same sample are listed, as sequenced in a study of T cell clonality in common variable immunodeficiency. Notes on the study in general: In common variable immunodeficiency, TCR beta chains reportedly carried fewer deletions and N-nucleotide insertions.

No antigen has been assigned to these receptors. Sequencing used immunoSEQ multiplex PCR; TCRdb keeps in-frame clones, though not all of them. The sample shows roughly 25,000 clones, no singletons; the ten largest hold 24%. The specimen sequenced was peripheral blood mononuclear cells. The receptor set was obtained from a human donor with common variable immunodeficiency.

This clone was observed many times. The read terminates 3 residues before the CDR3 end, so the remaining end is supplied by the germline J gene. This chain connects TRBV18 to TRBJ2-7, with 9 bases aligning to TRBD1. Per germline, CDR1 KGHSH and CDR2 LQKENI. The trim removed 3 bases at V and 5 bases at J, leaving 5 bases unmatched. The CDR3 consists of 14 residues. The DNA read from the CDR3 is TGTGCCAGCTCACCCGGGACAGGGCGAAACGAG. Encoded protein: CASSPGTGRNE. The full-length CDR3 reads as CASSPGTGRNEQYF.

Details on this clone: Coverage ceases 3 residues before the CDR3 finishes, and the germline J gene fills in the end. The chain couples TRBV6-1 to TRBJ2-1, with D tentatively TRBD2 (5 bases). V was trimmed by 2 bases and J by 8 bases, leaving 16 bases between them. The CDR3 spans 15 residues. CDR1 is MNHNS and CDR2 is SASEGT in the germline V gene. The CDR3 region is CASSEPGSRRDEQFF. The part of the CDR3 DNA that was read is TGTGCCAGCAGTGAACCGGGGAGCCGGCGGGATGAG.

With regard to this clone: The read gets to within 3 residues of the CDR3 end, and the germline J gene fills in the rest. The J gene is TRBJ2-3, the V gene TRBV20-1; 8 bases match TRBD2. Germline values: CDR1 DFQATT, CDR2 SNEGSKA (reference sequence). The CDR3 totals 17 residues. V trimming: 2 bases; J trimming: 0 bases; junction bases outside the gene matches: 10. The DNA read from the CDR3 is TGCAGTGCTAGAAAAAACGGGGGGGGGTTTAGCACAGATACG. It yields the protein CSARKNGGGFSTDT. The CDR3, in full, reads CSARKNGGGFSTDTQYF.

Relative to its sample, this clone is medium-sized (0.01 to 0.1%). The CDR3 end falls 3 residues outside the read, so it is completed with the germline J gene. V gene TRBV7-9 combines with J gene TRBJ2-3; D not resolved. With 2 bases removed from V and 2 bases from J, the gap between germline ends came to 8 bases. This CDR3 region has 14 residues. Germline CDR1 is SEHNR and CDR2 is FQNEAQ (reference sequence). The CDR3 loop is CASSLIADTDTQYF. The part of the CDR3 DNA that was read is TGTGCCAGCAGCTTAATTGCGGACACAGATACG.

Many counts were recorded for this clone. The DNA read from the CDR3 is TGCGCCAGCAGCTTACGACAGGCCGACTACGAG. Its protein is CASSLRQADYE. The full CDR3 protein is CASSLRQADYEQYF. The rearrangement joins TRBV5-1 to TRBJ2-7; weak D call: TRBD1 (6 bases). Read sequence stops 3 residues before the CDR3 end, and the germline J gene provides the missing end. CDR3 length: 14 amino acids. Per the germline V gene, CDR1 is SGHRS and CDR2 is YFSETQ. Trimming stripped 2 bases from V and 3 bases from J, with 12 bases between.

This clone was observed at least ten times. The CDR3 end falls 3 residues outside the read, so it is completed with the germline J gene. The J gene is TRBJ1-1, the V gene TRBV19; D is undetermined. Trimming removed 0 bases from V and 4 bases from J, with 6 bases in between. This CDR3 spans 13 amino acids. Germline-derived CDR1 and CDR2 are LNHDA and SQIVND (reference sequence). This chain's CDR3 is CASSIDRSTEAFF. Partial CDR3 DNA: TGTGCCAGTAGTATAGATCGTAGCACTGAA.

This clone was recorded many times. CDR3 DNA (partial): TGCAGTGCCACTAAAACTCTAGCGGGAGCCAAAAACATT. It encodes CSATKTLAGAKNI. The whole CDR3 protein reads CSATKTLAGAKNIQYF. V is TRBV20-1 and J is TRBJ2-4; 8 nucleotides align to TRBD2. The read terminates 3 residues ahead of where the CDR3 ends, so the germline J gene completes it. The CDR3 contains 16 residues. The J segment lost 0 bases and the V segment lost 6 bases, leaving 10 bases of the junction unmatched. CDR1 and CDR2 (germline): DFQATT, SNEGSKA (reference sequence).

This clone came up many times. The CDR3 end falls 3 residues outside the read, so it is completed with the germline J gene. The chain employs TRBV19 and TRBJ1-3; tentative D call: TRBD1 (5 bases). The V gene's germline CDR1 is LNHDA and CDR2 SQIVND (reference sequence). V shed 6 bases and J shed 3 bases, with 15 bases lying between them. The CDR3 has 15 amino acids. CDR3 DNA, as far as it was read: TGTGCCAGTAGGACTTGGGGGGAGATTGGAAACACC. It codes for CASRTWGEIGNT. Given in full, the CDR3 is CASRTWGEIGNTIYF.

This clone was picked up a small number of times. The read halts 3 residues ahead of the CDR3 end, with the missing end drawn from the germline J gene. The chain recombines TRBV2 with TRBJ2-7; 10 nucleotides match TRBD1. Germline assignment: CDR1 SNHLY and CDR2 FYNNEI. The CDR3 covers 14 residues. V was pared by 4 bases and J by 6 bases, with 6 bases of the junction left unmatched. Incomplete CDR3 DNA: TGTGCCAGCAGTGTCGGGACAGGGGCTCCCGAG. Translated: CASSVGTGAPE. The whole CDR3 sequence reads CASSVGTGAPEQYF. Combining the CDR3 with reference TRBV2 and TRBJ2-7 gives the whole variable domain EPEVTQTPSHQVTQMGQEVILRCVPISNHLYFYWYRQILGQKVEFLVSFYNNEISEKSEIFDDQFSVERPDGSNFTLKIRSTKLEDSAMYFCASSVGTGAPEQYFGPGTRLTVT.

This clone was picked up many times. The sequenced fragment ends 3 residues before the CDR3 boundary, so the rest is inferred from the germline J gene. V is TRBV9 and J is TRBJ2-5; 9 nucleotides line up with TRBD2. Germline V CDR1 and CDR2: SGDLS, YYNGEE. The CDR3 has 16 amino acids. With V trimmed by 3 bases and J by 5 bases, 11 bases remained unmatched. The CDR3 spells CASSGPQGLAGETQYF. CDR3 DNA (partial): TGTGCCAGCAGCGGACCCCAGGGACTAGCAGGGGAGACC.

A remark on this clone: Coverage ceases 3 residues before the CDR3 finishes, and the germline J gene fills in the end. The V call is TRBV18, the J call TRBJ1-5; TRBD1 agrees at 7 bases. The germline V gene encodes CDR1 KGHSH and CDR2 LQKENI. CDR3 length: 16 residues. With V trimmed by 5 bases and J by 3 bases, 10 bases remained unmatched. The part of the CDR3 DNA that was read is TGTGCCAGCTCATTAGGAACAGGGGCGGCCAATCAGCCC. It codes for CASSLGTGAANQP. From start to end, the CDR3 is CASSLGTGAANQPQHF.

This clone ranks as medium-sized. The read finishes 3 residues shy of the CDR3 end, and the germline J gene is used to complete it. This chain links TRBV5-1 with TRBJ2-3, with D uncertain. The V end was cut by 2 bases, the J end by 4 bases, with 5 bases between. The CDR3 spans 12 residues. From germline, CDR1 is SGHRS and CDR2 YFSETQ. The CDR3 region is CASSFRADTQYF. Partial CDR3 DNA: TGCGCCAGCAGCTTCAGAGCAGATACG.

This clone has a count of ten or more. The read terminates 3 residues before the CDR3 end, so the remaining end is supplied by the germline J gene. The rearrangement uses TRBV18 and TRBJ2-2; 8 bases agree with TRBD2. The CDR3 extends over 16 amino acids. V lost 1 base to trimming and J lost 4 bases; unmatched junction nucleotides: 5. Germline CDR1 and CDR2: KGHSH and LQKENI. CDR3 bases read: TGTGCCAGCTCACCACATAAAGCGGGAGCCACCGGGGAG. Translating gives CASSPHKAGATGE. The CDR3 reads in full as CASSPHKAGATGELFF.

This clone was found many times. A junction end diverges from the germline sequence, so it may reflect a read error. The read is 3 residues too short to cover the CDR3 end, so that end is filled in from the germline J gene. The V gene is TRBV6-1, the J gene TRBJ2-1, with 7 bases matching TRBD2. CDR3 size: 15 residues. The germline V gene has CDR1 MNHNS and CDR2 SASEGT. Incomplete CDR3 DNA: TGTGCCAGCAGTCAAGCTAGCGGTTTGAGGAATGAG. This gives the protein CASSQASGLRNE. The CDR3 in its entirety is CASSQASGLRNEQFF.

This clone came up many times. The read comes to an end 3 residues before the CDR3 does, leaving the germline J gene to fill in the end. V gene TRBV29-1 combines with J gene TRBJ1-2; 7 nucleotides align to TRBD1. CDR3 length: 12 amino acids. Losses at the gene ends were 3 bases for V and 5 bases for J; bases not matched to a gene: 3. CDR1 is SQVTM, CDR2 ANQGSEA, per germline. CDR3 bases read: TGCAGCGTTGACAGGGGGACGTATGGC. It codes for CSVDRGTYG. The CDR3 in its entirety is CSVDRGTYGYTF.

This clone came up many times. With the read ending 3 residues before the CDR3 end, the germline J gene is used to fill in that end. The J gene is TRBJ2-7, the V gene TRBV7-2; tentative D call: TRBD1 (5 bases). Per the germline V gene, CDR1 is SGHTA and CDR2 is FQGNSA. The germline V and J ends were trimmed by 5 bases and 6 bases, with 11 bases remaining between them. The CDR3 contains 12 residues. CDR3 DNA, as far as it was read: TGTGCCAGCAGCCCGTGGGGCGGCGAG. It is translated as CASSPWGGE. The full CDR3 is CASSPWGGEQYF.

This clone has a count of ten or more. Read data end 3 residues before the CDR3 end; the end is taken from the germline J gene. The V call is TRBV6-2 or TRBV6-3, the J call TRBJ1-2; the D gene is possibly TRBD1 (5 bases). This CDR3 region has 14 residues. Trimming stripped 6 bases from V and 2 bases from J, with 13 bases between. CDR1 is MNHEY, CDR2 SVGEGT, per germline. The CDR3 spells CASSLLDKNYGYTF. CDR3 DNA (partial): TGTGCCAGCAGCCTCCTGGACAAAAACTATGGC.

The sample holds a few counts of this clone. The CDR3 is cut off 3 residues early in the read; its end comes from the germline J gene. V usage is TRBV30 and J usage is TRBJ1-1; a possible D gene is TRBD1 (5 bases). V was pared by 0 bases and J by 4 bases, with 9 bases between. CDR3 length: 13 amino acids. CDR1 GTSNPN and CDR2 SVGIG come from the germline V gene (reference sequence). The CDR3 loop reads CAWSVRGGTEAFF. CDR3 DNA (partial): TGTGCCTGGAGTGTAAGGGGAGGCACTGAA.

The sequenced part of the CDR3 DNA is TGTGCCAGCAGCTTAGACGGGTACGAG. Residues: CASSLDGYE. The full CDR3 sequence reads CASSLDGYEQYF. V and J are TRBV11-3 and TRBJ2-7; D remains ambiguous. The read terminates 3 residues before the CDR3 end, so the remaining end is supplied by the germline J gene. This CDR3 region has 12 residues. V dropped 0 bases and J dropped 4 bases, with 4 bases sitting between them. Germline CDR1 is SGHNT and CDR2 is YENEEA.

Many counts were recorded for this clone. The CDR3 goes on 3 residues after the read ends, and that part is filled in from the germline J gene. The chain combines TRBV7-2 with TRBJ2-5; TRBD1 agrees at 8 bases. The CDR3 runs 15 residues. Germline CDR1 and CDR2: SGHTA and FQGNSA. Germline trimming cut 5 bases from V and 4 bases from J; bases unmatched to any gene: 9. The DNA read from the CDR3 is TGTGCCAGCAGCCTAACCCAGACAGGGGCAGAGACC. Protein sequence: CASSLTQTGAET. The entire CDR3 is CASSLTQTGAETQYF.

This clone has a count of ten or more. Read sequence stops 3 residues before the CDR3 end, and the germline J gene provides the missing end. The rearrangement uses TRBV18 and TRBJ2-3; 10 bases are shared with TRBD2. V trimming: 2 bases; J trimming: 2 bases; junction bases outside the gene matches: 7. This CDR3 has 17 amino acids. Germline CDR1 KGHSH, CDR2 LQKENI. CDR3 DNA (partial): TGTGCCAGCTCACCAACTAGCGGGAATAGACCCACAGATACG. Translation: CASSPTSGNRPTDT. The whole CDR3 sequence is CASSPTSGNRPTDTQYF.

This clone was seen repeatedly, ten times or more. The CDR3 end falls 3 residues outside the read, so it is completed with the germline J gene. This chain links TRBV5-1 with TRBJ2-5; 10 bases agree with TRBD2. Per germline, CDR1 SGHRS and CDR2 YFSETQ. V lost 5 bases and J lost 1; bases outside the gene matches: 5. This CDR3 has 15 amino acids. CDR3 DNA (partial): TGCGCCAGCAGGCCGGGACTAGCGACCCAAGAGACC. Its protein product is CASRPGLATQET. The full CDR3 protein is CASRPGLATQETQYF.

The sample holds a few counts of this clone. The read finishes 3 residues shy of the CDR3 end, and the germline J gene is used to complete it. This rearrangement joins TRBV2 to TRBJ2-7; D is undetermined. This CDR3 spans 12 amino acids. V dropped 6 bases and J dropped 3 bases, with 9 bases sitting between them. In germline, CDR1 is SNHLY, CDR2 FYNNEI. The CDR3 region is CASSAKNYEQYF. The covered CDR3 bases are TGTGCCAGCAGCGCGAAGAACTACGAG.

This clone has a count of ten or more. The read comes to an end 3 residues before the CDR3 does, leaving the germline J gene to fill in the end. The J gene is TRBJ2-7, the V gene TRBV4-1; 7 bases map to TRBD1. The CDR3 is made up of 15 amino acids. V shed 1 base, J shed 5 bases, and the junction held 8 bases outside the gene matches. Germline CDR1 reads MGHRA; CDR2 reads YSYEKL. The CDR3 loop is CASSQGQGGIHEQYF. CDR3 bases read: TGCGCCAGCAGCCAAGGGCAAGGGGGCATACACGAG.

Ten or more counts support this clone. The read terminates 3 residues before the CDR3 end, so the remaining end is supplied by the germline J gene. V is TRBV7-2 and J is TRBJ2-5, with 10 bases matching TRBD2. Per germline, CDR1 SGHTA and CDR2 FQGNSA. Unmatched junction bases numbered 9, after V lost 6 bases and J lost 5 bases. The CDR3 totals 15 residues. The CDR3 loop is CASSEGLAGGETQYF. CDR3 bases read: TGTGCCAGCAGTGAGGGGTTAGCGGGAGGTGAGACC. Looking up the rest from reference TRBV7-2 and TRBJ2-5 gives the full variable domain: GAGVSQSPSNKVTEKGKDVELRCDPISGHTALYWYRQSLGQGLEFLIYFQGNSAPDKSGLPSDRFSAERTGGSVSTLTIQRTQQEDSAVYLCASSEGLAGGETQYFGPGTRLLVL.

With regard to this clone: The read ends 3 residues before the CDR3 terminus; that terminus is restored from the germline J gene. The chain carries TRBV30 and TRBJ1-5; a weak D match, TRBD1 (5 bases). Trimming took off 2 bases at V and 5 bases at J, with 10 bases between the two ends. The CDR3 runs to 13 residues. CDR1 and CDR2 from the germline V gene are GTSNPN and SVGIG (reference sequence). CDR3 DNA, as far as it was read: TGTGCCTGGAGTTCTCAGGGTGATCAGCCC. Its translation: CAWSSQGDQP. In full, the CDR3 reads CAWSSQGDQPQHF.

Details on this clone: The read halts 3 residues ahead of the CDR3 end, with the missing end drawn from the germline J gene. The chain recombines TRBV30 with TRBJ2-5; 9 nucleotides line up with TRBD2. CDR1 GTSNPN and CDR2 SVGIG come from the germline V gene (reference sequence). This CDR3 has 16 amino acids. The trim removed 5 bases at V and 4 bases at J, leaving 14 bases unmatched. The sequenced CDR3 bases are TGTGCCTGGGGGCCTTTCGGGCGGGAGGGCTCAGAGACC. Residues: CAWGPFGREGSET. The full-length CDR3 reads as CAWGPFGREGSETQYF. Full variable domain (missing parts from reference TRBV30 and TRBJ2-5): SQTIHQWPATLVQPVGSPLSLECTVEGTSNPNLYWYRQAAGRGLQLLFYSVGIGQISSEVPQNLSASRPQDRQFILSSKKLLLSDSGFYLCAWGPFGREGSETQYFGPGTRLLVL.

This clone was counted at least ten times. The read finishes 3 residues shy of the CDR3 end, and the germline J gene is used to complete it. V and J are TRBV5-1 and TRBJ2-3; perhaps TRBD1 as D (6 bases). The CDR3 covers 14 residues. Trimming took 5 bases from V and 8 from J, leaving 18 bases between them. Germline-derived CDR1 and CDR2 are SGHRS and YFSETQ. The CDR3 DNA, read in part, is TGCGCCAGCAGTAGAGGGGGTGTTGAGGGTACG. Its protein is CASSRGGVEGT. The entire CDR3 reads CASSRGGVEGTQYF.